The 22 T cell receptor beta chains below all came from one sample that was sequenced in a study of STAT5B mutations in CD4+ large granular lymphocyte leukemia. The assay was immunoSEQ multiplex PCR, and TCRdb's table has in-frame clones only and misses some. Of 31,000 or so clones listed, roughly 77% were seen once; the top ten hold roughly 1.9%. Sequencing was performed on CD4+ T cells from blood buffy coats. These receptors were collected from a human donor in good health.

This clone was seen more than once but under ten times. The V gene is TRBV7-2, the J gene TRBJ1-1; D may be TRBD1 (5 bases). The V end lost 2 bases, the J end lost 7 bases, and 14 bases lay between the germline ends. Germline-derived CDR1 and CDR2 are SGHTA and FQGNSA. This CDR3 region has 14 residues. CDR3 sequence reads: CASSLSPWGGEAFF. CDR3 DNA sequence: TGTGCCAGCAGCTTAAGCCCGTGGGGCGGTGAAGCTTTCTTT. Full variable domain (outside the CDR3, taken from reference TRBV7-2 and TRBJ1-1): GAGVSQSPSNKVTEKGKDVELRCDPISGHTALYWYRQSLGQGLEFLIYFQGNSAPDKSGLPSDRFSAERTGGSVSTLTIQRTQQEDSAVYLCASSLSPWGGEAFFGQGTRLTVV.

V usage is TRBV5-1 and J usage is TRBJ2-7, with D hard to call. Trimming stripped 4 bases from V and 3 bases from J, with 8 bases between. Germline lookup yields CDR1 SGHRS and CDR2 YFSETQ. The CDR3 covers 12 residues. As DNA, the CDR3 is TGCGCCAGCAGCCCGGACGGCTACGAGCAGTACTTC. Encoded protein: CASSPDGYEQYF. Filled out from reference TRBV5-1 and TRBJ2-7, the complete variable domain reads KAGVTQTPRYLIKTRGQQVTLSCSPISGHRSVSWYQQTPGQGLQFLFEYFSETQRNKGNFPGRFSGRQFSNSRSEMNVSTLELGDSALYLCASSPDGYEQYFGPGTRLTVT.

CDR3 sequence (DNA): TGTGCCAGCAGCTTGGGACTTCCCACCGGGGAGCTGTTTTTT. Its translation is CASSLGLPTGELFF. The chain has TRBV7-9 and TRBJ2-2, with TRBD2 as a possible D gene (6 bases). Germline V gene data show CDR1 as SEHNR and CDR2 as FQNEAQ (reference sequence). The V end was cut by 3 bases, the J end by 4 bases, with 9 bases between. CDR3 length: 14 residues.

The chain employs TRBV6-5 and TRBJ2-7; the D gene is possibly TRBD2 (6 bases). Trimming pared 3 bases from V and 1 base from J, leaving 10 bases between. Looked up from germline, CDR1 is MNHEY and CDR2 is SVGAGI. This CDR3 contains 14 residues. CDR3 nucleotide sequence: TGTGCCAGCAGTTATGCGGGAAGATCCTACGAGCAGTACTTC. Its translation is CASSYAGRSYEQYF.

The V and J genes are TRBV5-1 and TRBJ2-2, with 12 bases aligning to TRBD1. Per the germline V gene, CDR1 is SGHRS and CDR2 is YFSETQ. The CDR3 is made up of 16 amino acids. V trimming: 6 bases; J trimming: 4 bases; junction bases outside the gene matches: 7. This CDR3 reads CASIGGQGAFTGELFF. Written as DNA, the CDR3 is TGCGCCAGCATTGGGGGACAGGGGGCTTTCACCGGGGAGCTGTTTTTT.

This CDR3 reads CASSKIAGEAEQYF. CDR3 sequence (DNA): TGTGCCAGCTCAAAAATAGCGGGAGAGGCCGAGCAGTACTTC. V usage is TRBV18 and J usage is TRBJ2-7; 9 nucleotides align to TRBD2. The CDR3 runs 14 residues. Germline CDR1 reads KGHSH; CDR2 reads LQKENI. The junction had 8 bases not matched to a gene; V was cut back by 5 bases and J by 6 bases.

The chain has TRBV11-2 and TRBJ2-1; D might be TRBD1 or TRBD2, each matching 6 bases. Germline-derived CDR1 and CDR2 are SGHAT and FQNNGV. CDR3 length: 15 residues. The ends were cut back, 6 bases at V and 0 bases at J, with 12 bases in the middle. The chain's CDR3 is CASRYEGGSYNEQFF. CDR3 nucleotide sequence: TGTGCCAGCAGGTACGAGGGGGGCTCCTACAATGAGCAGTTCTTC.

The chain links TRBV27 to TRBJ2-1; 10 bases match TRBD2. In germline, CDR1 is MNHEY, CDR2 SMNVEV (reference sequence). V shed 3 bases, J shed 6 bases, and the junction held 8 bases outside the gene matches. There are 16 residues in the CDR3. CDR3 loop: CASSFYLAGAGNEQFF. The CDR3 bases are TGTGCCAGCAGTTTCTACCTAGCGGGAGCTGGCAATGAGCAGTTCTTC.

This clone appeared a few times. The chain recombines TRBV2 with TRBJ1-3; TRBD1 aligns across 8 bases. J gave up 3 bases and V 6 bases, and 4 bases lay outside the gene matches. Germline CDR1 is SNHLY and CDR2 is FYNNEI. CDR3 length equals 14 residues. The CDR3 reads CASRAGTGGNTIYF. CDR3 bases: TGTGCCAGCAGAGCCGGGACAGGTGGAAACACCATATATTTT.

The chain uses TRBV10-3 and TRBJ2-5; 8 positions agree with TRBD2. The germline V gene has CDR1 ENHRY and CDR2 SYGVKD. The CDR3 spans 15 residues. Trimming removed 3 bases from V and 2 bases from J; junction bases left unmatched: 5. The CDR3 loop reads CAISEGLAHQETQYF. CDR3 in DNA: TGTGCCATCAGTGAAGGACTAGCCCATCAAGAGACCCAGTACTTC.

There are a few counts of this clone. The J gene is TRBJ2-7, the V gene TRBV28; maybe TRBD2 (6 bases). The germline V gene has CDR1 MDHEN and CDR2 SYDVKM. There are 18 residues in the CDR3. V was shortened by 6 bases and J by 0 bases, with 24 bases between the two germline ends. The CDR3, as DNA: TGTGCCAGCAGGGAGCAGTCGTTGGGGAGGTCGAGCTCCTACGAGCAGTACTTC. This sequence encodes CASREQSLGRSSSYEQYF. Full variable domain (rest looked up from reference TRBV28 and TRBJ2-7): DVKVTQSSRYLVKRTGEKVFLECVQDMDHENMFWYRQDPGLGLRLIYFSYDVKMKEKGDIPEGYSVSREKKERFSLILESASTNQTSMYLCASREQSLGRSSSYEQYFGPGTRLTVT.

This chain uses TRBV2 with TRBJ2-7; 9 nucleotides line up with TRBD1. The J segment lost 11 bases and the V segment lost 1 base, leaving 6 bases of the junction unmatched. Germline V gene sequence: CDR1 SNHLY, CDR2 FYNNEI. The CDR3 runs 13 residues. CDR3 bases: TGTGCCAGCAGTGAAGTGGGGACAGGGTTGGAGTACTTC. This encodes CASSEVGTGLEYF.

The rearrangement joins TRBV27 to TRBJ1-5, with unresolved D. Trimming stripped 6 bases from V and 3 bases from J, with 9 bases between. Germline V gene data show CDR1 as MNHEY and CDR2 as SMNVEV (reference sequence). This CDR3 has 13 amino acids. The CDR3 DNA reads TGTGCCAGCAGAAAATGGGACAATCAGCCCCAGCATTTT. Protein: CASRKWDNQPQHF.

The rearrangement joins TRBV15 to TRBJ2-7; a possible D gene is TRBD1 (6 bases). This CDR3 comprises 15 residues. Trimming removed 5 bases from V and 3 bases from J, with 17 bases in between. Germline V gene lookup returns CDR1 LNHNV and CDR2 YYDKDF (reference sequence). CDR3 DNA: TGTGCCACCAGCGCAAGACAGGCTCCGGGCTACGAGCAGTACTTC. Translating it yields CATSARQAPGYEQYF.

The genes are TRBV6-6 and TRBJ2-7; 11 positions match TRBD1. Germline CDR1 MNHNY, CDR2 SVGAGI (reference sequence). The trim removed 5 bases at V and 4 bases at J, leaving 4 bases unmatched. This CDR3 spans 14 amino acids. CDR3 sequence (DNA): TGTGCCAGCAGTGGGACAGGGGGTATTTACGAGCAGTACTTC. Translation gives CASSGTGGIYEQYF.

The rearrangement joins TRBV20-1 to TRBJ1-4; D not certain. Trimming stripped 5 bases from V and 8 bases from J, with 9 bases between. Germline assignment: CDR1 DFQATT and CDR2 SNEGSKA (reference sequence). The CDR3 loop spans 11 amino acids. The CDR3 nucleotides are TGCAGTGCTGGCTTAGGAGAAAAACTGTTTTTT. This sequence encodes CSAGLGEKLFF.

The chain uses TRBV11-1 and TRBJ2-2; TRBD2 matches at 8 bases. J lost 1 base, V lost 5 bases, and 6 bases had no gene match. The CDR3 loop spans 16 amino acids. CDR1 and CDR2 from the germline V gene are SGHAT and FQDESV (reference sequence). CDR3 amino acids: CASSPREGLNTGELFF. The CDR3 DNA sequence: TGTGCCAGCAGCCCCCGGGAGGGGTTGAACACCGGGGAGCTGTTTTTT.

The rearrangement links TRBV10-2 to TRBJ2-1; D is possibly TRBD2 (6 bases). V lost 4 bases and J 6 bases, leaving 16 bases between the germline ends. Germline loops: CDR1 WSHSY, CDR2 SAAADI. The CDR3 extends over 15 amino acids. The CDR3 DNA reads TGCGCCAGCAGTGGACCGGGACTTCCTCTCAATGAGCAGTTCTTC. Encoded protein: CASSGPGLPLNEQFF.

The chain is built from TRBV4-3 and TRBJ2-2, with 10 nucleotides matching TRBD2. CDR3 length: 17 residues. CDR1 is LGHNA, CDR2 YSLEER, per germline. Losses at the gene ends were 0 bases for V and 6 bases for J; bases not matched to a gene: 7. The CDR3 loop is CASSQDGAGGPPGELFF. DNA of the CDR3: TGCGCCAGCAGCCAAGATGGAGCGGGAGGGCCTCCCGGGGAGCTGTTTTTT.

This clone has a single count. In nucleotides, the CDR3 is TGTGCCAGTAGTATGGGGGTCTACGAGCAGTACTTC. It specifies CASSMGVYEQYF. The chain carries TRBV19 and TRBJ2-7, with D perhaps assigned TRBD1 or TRBD2 (5 bases each). V lost 3 bases and J lost 3, with 6 bases in between. The CDR3 has 12 residues. Germline V gene lookup returns CDR1 LNHDA and CDR2 SQIVND (reference sequence).

The chain employs TRBV11-2 and TRBJ2-3; D gene unclear. The V end was cut by 2 bases, the J end by 0 bases, with 9 bases between. The CDR3 has 15 amino acids. Germline V lookup: CDR1 SGHAT, CDR2 FQNNGV. CDR3 sequence: CASSLKAQSTDTQYF. As DNA, the CDR3 is TGTGCCAGCAGCTTAAAGGCCCAGAGCACAGATACGCAGTATTTT.

The chain couples TRBV4-2 to TRBJ2-6; 13 bases align to TRBD2. The germline CDR1 and CDR2 sequences are LGHNA and YNFKEQ. The CDR3 contains 18 residues. The J segment lost 0 bases and the V segment lost 2 bases, leaving 1 base of the junction unmatched. In DNA, the CDR3 is TGTGCCAGCAGCCAAAGACTAGCGGGGGGCTCTGGGGCCAACGTCCTGACTTTC. As protein: CASSQRLAGGSGANVLTF.